Sequencing of this T cell receptor beta chain was carried out in a study of control samples from healthy donors and cancer patients. Trimming removed 1 base at V and 0 bases at J, with 15 bases between. CDR3 length: 17 amino acids. Germline CDR1 LGHDT, CDR2 YNNKEL (reference sequence). The table came from immunoSEQ multiplex PCR; TCRdb's copy has only in-frame clones and leaves some out. The sample yields 75,000 or so clones, approximately 89% seen once. The sample was PBMCs. This sequence originates from a man aged 60 to 75 with colorectal cancer. V usage is TRBV3-1 (or the pseudogene TRBV3-2) and J usage is TRBJ1-2; D ambiguous. This CDR3 is CASSQGFSGYANYGYTF. For the CDR3, the DNA is TGTGCCAGCAGCCAAGGGTTCTCTGGCTACGCTAACTATGGCTACACCTTC.